The present entry profiles one T cell receptor (beta chain) with its context. The antigen it binds to is not known. Base-call qualities are not available, and no considerably larger clone is one nucleotide away. V is pared back by 2 bases and J by 2 bases, with 12 bases lying between the germline termini. Per the germline V gene, MNHEY is the CDR1 and SVGAGI is the CDR2. Measured from the cysteine to the phenylalanine, the CDR3 is 16 residues long. The CDR3 DNA has 48 bases and is translated from base 1. This sample is part of a study of shared clonotypes between healthy human individuals (dated by TCRdb to about 2020). In terms of the full investigation: The cohort comprised two women and a few men aged 18 to 49 years. Blood TCR repertoires of five healthy adults were deeply sequenced to estimate repertoire size and the extent of clonotype sharing between individuals. Between about 0.8 and 9.5 billion PBMCs per donor were obtained by leukapheresis. For each donor, three plates each were used for CD4 naive and CD4 memory, two plates were used for CD8 naive, and one plate was used for CD8 memory. Different laboratories and diverse techniques were used to prepare libraries and sequence TCR repertoires, to increase sequencing depth and limit assay-specific biases.

What the work shows at the level of the full study, not this receptor alone: Rarefaction of sorted-subset datasets indicated incomplete sequencing despite the large sequencing depth. Sharing across a few donors was observed for roughly 5.4% of naive CD4, over 3% of naive CD8, about 2.3% of memory CD4, and about 0.4% of memory CD8 clonotypes. Based on pairwise subsampling, the degree of clonotype sharing among donors was expected to be affected by sequencing depth. Naive subsets generally had larger estimated clonotype richness than memory subsets. Higher generation probabilities were observed for clonotypes shared by all four sorted-subset donors than for non-shared clonotypes. Only blood was sampled, and tissue TCR repertoires likely differ from those in blood. Because the study included a small number of donors, the genetic and exposure-history diversity represented was limited.

Using the deep immunoSEQ assay, multiplex PCR amplified TCR CDR3 regions from genomic DNA. Extracted genomic DNA from each cell subset was distributed evenly across all wells of several immunoSEQ 96-well plates, and each plate was treated as a replicate. For sorted subsets, roughly 200 ng genomic DNA, equal to 30,000 to 35,000 T cell genomes, was loaded into each replicate PCR. The purified libraries were quantified using a Qubit 3.0 fluorometer, sized with a Bioanalyzer 2100, and then quantified again using the KAPA Library Quantification kit. A separate single-read 150-cycle Illumina NextSeq 550 flow cell was used to sequence each immunoSEQ 96-well plate. The source study handled its data this way. The immunoSEQ output contained only junctional sequences without quality scores, so filtering could not match that applied to full-length reads. To assign V/J genes and CDR3, sequences were annotated using PyIR, a Python wrapper for IgBLAST v1.9, with IMGT germline references. Any read was removed if the V/J assignment was weak (E-value above 1e-6), the CDR3 was missing, or the read contained stop codons, out-of-frame junctions, or ambiguous translated residues. V3J clonotypes were defined by identical inferred V gene, J gene, and CDR3 amino acid sequence. To compute the percentage overlap between repertoires, the number of shared unique clonotypes was divided by the size of the smaller repertoire. Repertoire richness was assessed with RTK rarefaction, the Chao1 estimator, and Recon v2.1 estimates of unobserved clonotypes. For all TCRbeta clonotypes obtained by the gDNA method from a few donors, generation probabilities were computed with OLGA. Imported from immuneACCESS, the table was reduced by TCRdb to in-frame sequences with V and J called. These copies leave out some clones; in studies compared against another copy, an unresolved V gene accounts for under half, and the cause of the remainder is not known. That table furnishes V, J and clone size, whereas the DNA furnished D and trimming. The table for this sample lists 2 million to 3 million clones; 85% to 95% of them were counted only once. The ten largest clones take up 0.11% to 0.15% of the sample.

The donors were healthy, HIV-negative adults with no recently reported acute infections or vaccinations. Only Caucasian adults living in Nashville, Tennessee, USA were represented among the donors. CD4+ T cells were enriched through magnetic negative selection, after which naive cells were positively selected on CD45RA and the remaining negative fraction served as the memory subset. Blood was collected by leukapheresis, and PBMCs were isolated by Ficoll-Histopaque density gradient centrifugation and then cryopreserved in liquid nitrogen vapor phase. Analytical flow cytometry was used to check the purity and quantity of each magnetically sorted T cell population. Genomic DNA was isolated from every sorted fraction and measured by UV absorbance on a Nanodrop 2000c.

The receptor was isolated from a man aged 18 to 30 in good health. Sequencing was done on a sample of naive CD4+ T cells sorted from blood. According to the study, the label for this sample's cell subset or site signals: CD45RA+ positively selected. The rearranged chain carries TRBV6-5 and TRBJ2-2; the D gene is perhaps TRBD1, from 5 matching bases. The DNA is TGTGCCAGCAGTTACCTGACAGCCGGAAACACCGGGGAGCTGTTTTTT. This translates into CASSYLTAGNTGELFF.